This T cell receptor (beta chain) comes out of a study of quantifying T cell responses using KT2 cells. Study at large: RNA was reverse transcribed with TCR alpha and beta constant-region primers.

V lost 4 bases, J lost 3 bases, and 6 bases stayed unmatched. Germline CDR1 and CDR2: SGHTA and FQGNSA. This CDR3 is built from 15 residues. The cDNA 3' end received a ligated oligonucleotide with a UMI. First-round PCR used about 4 cycles and beta primers RC1.1 and RC1.2 covering TRBC1 and TRBC2. TCRdb fed the UMI-ligation and nested PCR reads into MiXCR, producing one record per CDR3 protein. The sample contains some 50,000 distinct CDR3 sequences, approximately 10% of which appear only once. This clonotype was counted between two and nine times. The sequencing sample was made of PBMCs spiked with cells of the T cell clone KT2. This chain links TRBV7-2 with TRBJ2-3, with 8 bases fitting TRBD2. The clonotype comes from a human donor. The CDR3, as DNA: TGTGCCAGCAGCTGGGGACTAGGGAGAACAGATACGCAGTATTTT. It codes for CASSWGLGRTDTQYF. The full variable domain, with the rest looked up from reference TRBV7-2 and TRBJ2-3, is GAGVSQSPSNKVTEKGKDVELRCDPISGHTALYWYRQSLGQGLEFLIYFQGNSAPDKSGLPSDRFSAERTGGSVSTLTIQRTQQEDSAVYLCASSWGLGRTDTQYFGPGTRLTVL.